The sequence of this TCR beta chain was determined in a study of blood T cell repertoires in COVID-19. Study context: COVID-19 samples, acute and convalescent, were from the United States, Italy and Spain. The analysed material was cDNA or gDNA that came from T cells, B-cell-depleted T cells, or PBMCs.

This clone was observed a few times. In the original analysis: The assay estimated nucleated cells by amplifying reference gene primers. The data were produced by immunoSEQ multiplex PCR, yet TCRdb's version contains in-frame clones alone and is incomplete. V and J calls and clone size are as listed in that table; D and trimming were resolved from the DNA. The repertoire holds fewer than 250,000 clones, with approximately 81% as singletons. The CDR3 is made up of 17 amino acids. Trimming stripped 3 bases from V and 2 bases from J, with 19 bases between. The germline gives CDR1 LNHDA, CDR2 SQIVND (reference sequence).

The clonotype comes from a man aged 35 to 55 with acute or convalescent COVID-19. What was sequenced was peripheral blood. This chain joins TRBV19 and TRBJ1-1; D possibly corresponds to TRBD1 (5 bases). The CDR3 here is CASSIRSGVRGNTEAFF. CDR3 coding DNA: TGTGCCAGTAGTATTCGGTCGGGGGTGCGGGGTAACACTGAAGCTTTCTTT. Supplemented by reference TRBV19 and TRBJ1-1, the full variable domain reads DGGITQSPKYLFRKEGQNVTLSCEQNLNHDAMYWYRQDPGQGLRLIYYSQIVNDFQKGDIAEGYSVSREKKESFPLTVTSAQKNPTAFYLCASSIRSGVRGNTEAFFGQGTRLTVV.